The entry below gives a single TCR beta chain sequence along with its context. The CDR3 runs to 14 residues. Unmatched junction bases numbered 8, after V lost 6 bases and J lost 2 bases. CDR1 and CDR2 (germline): DFQATT, SNEGSKA (reference sequence). One entry per CDR3 protein results from TCRdb running MiXCR on the RACE reads. This sample has 300,000 to 400,000 distinct CDR3 sequences, with less than 6.5% found just once. The sample originates from a study of human T cells and chemical hapten exposure. Stated time point: pre-sensitization, week 0. Treatment of the sample: therapeutic diphenylcyclopropenone sensitization with weekly scalp DPC.

The rearrangement joins TRBV20-1 to TRBJ2-3; 7 bases fit TRBD1. This TCR was recovered from a woman aged 45-65 years with alopecia areata. Some clones in this sample may be carry-over from other donors' samples. Sequenced here: whole blood, sampled in connection with sensitization to the hapten diphenylcyclopropenone (DPC). CDR3: CSAPRTGPTDTQYF. CDR3 sequence (DNA): TGCAGTGCCCCAAGGACAGGCCCCACAGATACGCAGTATTTT.